Listed below are T cell receptor beta chains from one sample, sequenced in a study of neurological immune-mediated disorders. TCRdb recomputed calls from the 5' RACE reads with MiXCR, one row per CDR3 protein. The table records under 60,000 distinct CDR3 sequences, 4.5% to 7% of them present only once. The sequenced material came from CD4+ T cells from blood. All receptors derive from a woman under 30 with multiple sclerosis. CDR3s include the opening cysteine and the closing phenylalanine or tryptophan. D genes are given only for firm matches. Rows may omit the clone size; those that give it use once, few, many or a size class.

j_gene,d_gene,v_gene,abundance,CDR3aa,CDR3nt
TRBJ1-3,-,TRBV5-1,many,CASGTGPNSGNTIYF,TGCGCCAGCGGGACCGGACCGAACTCTGGAAACACCATATATTTT
TRBJ2-5,-,TRBV5-1,few,CASSVGSQRLLLETQYF,TGCGCCAGCAGCGTAGGAAGTCAGCGACTTCTTTTGGAGACCCAGTACTTC
TRBJ2-3,-,TRBV7-2,many,CASSDSTDTQYF,TGTGCCAGCAGCGATAGCACAGATACGCAGTATTTT
TRBJ1-2,-,TRBV20-1,many,CSATSGTVFDYTF,TGCAGTGCTACCTCCGGGACGGTCTTTGACTACACCTTC
TRBJ1-4,-,TRBV18,many,CASSPNEKLFF,TGTGCCAGCTCACCCAATGAAAAACTGTTTTTT
TRBJ2-3,-,TRBV7-2,many,CASSLRRSTDTQYF,TGTGCCAGCAGCTTACGACGGAGCACAGATACGCAGTATTTT
TRBJ2-7,TRBD2,TRBV20-1,many,CSAISGGGASYEQYF,TGCAGTGCCATCAGCGGCGGGGGGGCATCCTACGAGCAGTACTTC
TRBJ2-2,TRBD2,TRBV11-2,many,CASSRRVGGAGTGELFF,TGTGCCAGCAGTCGCCGCGTCGGGGGGGCGGGCACCGGGGAGCTGTTTTTT
TRBJ1-1,TRBD1,TRBV6-2/TRBV6-3,many,CASSYGAGGDTEAFF,TGTGCCAGCAGTTACGGGGCAGGGGGAGACACTGAAGCTTTCTTT
TRBJ2-7,TRBD2,TRBV10-2,many,CASRGPERGTYEQYF,TGCGCCAGCAGGGGACCTGAGCGGGGGACCTACGAGCAGTACTTC
TRBJ1-2,-,TRBV6-5,many,CASSYSGNDLINYGYTF,TGTGCCAGCAGTTACTCGGGAAACGACCTCATTAACTATGGCTACACCTTC
TRBJ1-2,-,TRBV5-1,many,CASSLDSAGSGGYTF,TGCGCCAGCAGCTTGGATTCGGCAGGGTCGGGAGGCTACACCTTC
TRBJ2-2,-,TRBV6-5,many,CASRARPQRANTGELFF,TGTGCCAGCAGGGCCCGCCCCCAGCGTGCGAACACCGGGGAGCTGTTTTTT
TRBJ2-1,-,TRBV21-1,many,CASSKVLLAGGSYNEQFF,TGTGCCAGCAGCAAAGTTTTACTGGCGGGAGGTTCCTACAATGAGCAGTTCTTC
TRBJ2-1,-,TRBV24-1,many,CATSEDGYNEQFF,TGTGCCACCAGTGAGGACGGTTACAATGAGCAGTTCTTC
TRBJ2-2,TRBD1,TRBV3-1,many,CASSHRGQGNTGELFF,TGTGCCAGCAGCCATAGGGGACAGGGGAACACCGGGGAGCTGTTTTTT
TRBJ1-2,TRBD1,TRBV10-3,many,CASRDSNYGYTF,TGTGCCAGCCGGGACAGTAACTATGGCTACACCTTC
TRBJ2-5,-,TRBV5-1,many,CASSAGSSGDQETQYF,TGCGCCAGCTCGGCAGGGAGCTCTGGGGACCAAGAGACCCAGTACTTC
TRBJ1-5,TRBD1,TRBV6-2/TRBV6-3,many,CASSTRQGVNQPQHF,TGTGCCAGCAGTACCCGACAGGGGGTCAATCAGCCCCAGCATTTT
TRBJ2-1,-,TRBV9,-,CASTPRTAYNEQFF,TGTGCCAGCACCCCCCGGACAGCCTACAATGAGCAGTTCTTC
TRBJ2-5,TRBD1,TRBV20-1,many,CSARGGQGLETQYF,TGCAGTGCTAGAGGAGGACAGGGCTTAGAGACCCAGTACTTC
TRBJ2-1,TRBD1,TRBV20-1,-,CSAERTGEFFNEQFF,TGCAGTGCTGAAAGGACAGGGGAGTTCTTCAATGAGCAGTTCTTC
TRBJ1-5,TRBD1,TRBV2,-,CASSVRQGGNQPQHF,TGTGCCAGCAGTGTGCGCCAGGGGGGCAATCAGCCCCAGCATTTT
TRBJ2-1,-,TRBV15,-,CATSTRGAPLYNEQFF,TGTGCCACCAGTACCCGGGGGGCCCCCTTATACAATGAGCAGTTCTTC
TRBJ2-7,-,TRBV5-1,-,CASSLDGRPSYEQYF,TGCGCCAGCAGCTTGGACGGCAGACCCTCCTACGAGCAGTACTTC
TRBJ1-4,-,TRBV14,many,CASSQGLTEKLFF,TGTGCCAGCAGCCAGGGTTTGACTGAAAAACTGTTTTTT
TRBJ1-5,TRBD1,TRBV12-3/TRBV12-4,many,CASSLNAGGRNQPQHF,TGTGCCAGCAGTTTAAACGCAGGGGGGCGCAATCAGCCCCAGCATTTT
TRBJ2-4,-,TRBV9,many,CASSVGQGEWNIQYF,TGTGCCAGCAGCGTAGGTCAGGGCGAATGGAACATTCAGTACTTC
TRBJ2-5,TRBD1,TRBV7-2,many,CASSSFRGRTETQYF,TGTGCCAGCAGCTCCTTTAGGGGGCGGACTGAGACCCAGTACTTC
TRBJ1-2,-,TRBV15,-,CATSRDTRGGGYTF,TGTGCCACCAGCAGAGATACCCGGGGAGGCGGCTACACCTTC
TRBJ2-2,-,TRBV6-4,many,CASSYTDSGELFF,TGTGCCAGCAGTTATACCGACTCCGGGGAGCTGTTTTTT
TRBJ2-4,-,TRBV7-2,many,CAKGGGGSTKNIQYF,TGTGCCAAAGGGGGGGGCGGGAGTACCAAAAACATTCAGTACTTC
TRBJ2-1,TRBD1,TRBV12-3/TRBV12-4,many,CASRTAGTGSLNEQFF,TGTGCCAGCAGAACGGCCGGGACAGGGTCTTTAAATGAGCAGTTCTTC
TRBJ2-7,TRBD2,TRBV7-9,many,CASSLGLMSYEQYF,TGTGCCAGCAGCTTGGGACTAATGTCCTACGAGCAGTACTTC
TRBJ2-3,-,TRBV7-3,many,CASSPTGGPTDTQYF,TGTGCCAGCAGCCCGACCGGGGGGCCGACAGATACGCAGTATTTT
TRBJ2-3,-,TRBV3-1,many,CASSQDLVSDTQYF,TGTGCCAGCAGCCAAGATCTAGTTTCAGATACGCAGTATTTT
TRBJ2-1,-,TRBV20-1,many,CSAALGGRDNEQFF,TGCAGTGCGGCCCTGGGCGGACGGGACAATGAGCAGTTCTTC
TRBJ1-1,-,TRBV20-1,many,CSAHIQNTEAFF,TGCAGTGCGCACATTCAGAACACTGAAGCTTTCTTT
TRBJ2-7,-,TRBV5-5,once,CASSLSSVYEQYF,TGTGCCAGCAGCTTGTCTTCAGTCTACGAGCAGTACTTC
TRBJ1-5,-,TRBV10-2,many,CASTPRTKGQPQHF,TGCGCCAGCACACCGCGGACCAAGGGGCAGCCCCAGCATTTT
TRBJ2-1,TRBD2,TRBV15,few,CATSISSGRDGNEQFF,TGTGCCACCAGCATCTCTAGCGGGAGGGACGGGAATGAGCAGTTCTTC
TRBJ2-6,TRBD1,TRBV15,many,CATSRARTGPGSSGFGANVLTF,TGTGCCACCAGCAGAGCTCGGACAGGCCCAGGAAGTTCTGGGTTTGGGGCCAACGTCCTGACTTTC
TRBJ1-2,TRBD1,TRBV5-6,many,CASSQTGTNYGYTF,TGTGCCAGCAGCCAGACAGGGACTAACTATGGCTACACCTTC
TRBJ2-5,TRBD2,TRBV25-1,many,CASRPYRGEETQYF,TGTGCCAGCAGGCCTTATCGGGGGGAGGAGACCCAGTACTTC
TRBJ1-1,TRBD1,TRBV9,many,CASSVAGGAEAFF,TGTGCCAGCAGCGTGGCAGGGGGGGCTGAAGCTTTCTTT
TRBJ1-5,TRBD1,TRBV20-1,many,CSARETGYRNQPQHF,TGCAGTGCTAGGGAGACAGGGTATCGGAATCAGCCCCAGCATTTT
TRBJ2-1,TRBD2,TRBV11-2,many,CASSSTTSGNEQFF,TGTGCCAGCAGCTCTACAACTAGCGGGAATGAGCAGTTCTTC
TRBJ2-2,-,TRBV14,many,CASSHLGEYTGELFF,TGTGCCAGCAGCCATCTAGGGGAATACACCGGGGAGCTGTTTTTT
TRBJ2-2,-,TRBV9,many,CASRMDPRHTGELFF,TGTGCCAGCAGGATGGACCCTAGACACACCGGGGAGCTGTTTTTT
TRBJ2-2,-,TRBV9,many,CASSVGGPTGELFF,TGTGCCAGCAGCGTTGGCGGCCCCACCGGGGAGCTGTTTTTT
TRBJ1-1,-,TRBV28,many,CAGKGGPENTEAFF,TGTGCCGGCAAAGGGGGTCCGGAGAACACTGAAGCTTTCTTT
TRBJ1-6,-,TRBV7-9,many,CASSPIAGNSPLHF,TGTGCCAGCAGCCCAATTGCGGGTAATTCACCCCTCCACTTT
TRBJ2-1,-,TRBV12-3/TRBV12-4,many,CASGSVHRANEQFF,TGTGCCAGCGGTTCTGTACATCGGGCGAATGAGCAGTTCTTC
TRBJ2-1,-,TRBV7-3,many,CASSPLASYNEQFF,TGTGCCAGCAGCCCTCTGGCCTCCTACAATGAGCAGTTCTTC
TRBJ1-1,-,TRBV6-2/TRBV6-3,many,CASAPHQDLNTEAFF,TGTGCCAGCGCCCCTCATCAGGATCTGAACACTGAAGCTTTCTTT